These 14 T cell receptor beta chains were all obtained from the same sample, sequenced in a study of blood T cells in healthy people across ages. A second PCR of 7 to 11 cycles used a sample-barcoded 5' primer and a J-beta primer mix. TCRdb re-analysed the 5' RACE reads in MiXCR, keeping a single row per CDR3 protein. The sample yields over 500,000 distinct CDR3 sequences, around 50% seen once. The sample was blood. The receptors derive from a woman of 80 years or more in good health.

To note about this clonotype: This may be a read error, as it is one base from a much larger clone. This chain connects TRBV5-6 to TRBJ1-5; TRBD1 aligns across 9 bases. The ends lost 3 bases at V and 2 bases at J; junction bases unmatched: 3. The CDR3 runs 15 residues. Germline CDR1 and CDR2: SGHDT and YYEEEE. The CDR3 sequence: CASSSRTGGNQPQHF. CDR3 DNA sequence: TGTGCCAGCAGCTCACGGACAGGGGGCAATCAGCCCCAGCATTTT.

This rearrangement joins TRBV6-1 to TRBJ1-1; no clear D gene. The germline gives CDR1 MNHNS, CDR2 SASEGT. The CDR3 runs to 14 residues. V was shortened by 5 bases and J by 6 bases, with 16 bases between the two germline ends. This chain's CDR3 is CASSPRAVDAEAFF. The CDR3 DNA sequence: TGTGCCAGCAGTCCCCGGGCGGTTGACGCTGAAGCTTTCTTT.

There are many counts of this clonotype. This chain links TRBV6-5 with TRBJ2-3; D uncertain. The CDR3 is 15 residues long. V lost 0 bases and J lost 7, with 14 bases in between. Germline CDR1 reads MNHEY; CDR2 reads SVGAGI. CDR3 protein: CASSYSMDPRHTQYF. In nucleotides, the CDR3 is TGTGCCAGCAGTTACTCGATGGACCCTCGTCATACGCAGTATTTT.

V usage is TRBV2 and J usage is TRBJ2-2; 7 nucleotides agree with TRBD1. The trim removed 3 bases at V and 2 bases at J, leaving 3 bases unmatched. Germline CDR1 and CDR2: SNHLY and FYNNEI. The length of the CDR3 is 15 residues. Here the CDR3 DNA reads TGTGCCAGCAGTGACGTAGGGGGCAACACCGGGGAGCTGTTTTTT. Protein: CASSDVGGNTGELFF. Using reference TRBV2 and TRBJ2-2 for the parts outside the CDR3, the full variable domain is EPEVTQTPSHQVTQMGQEVILRCVPISNHLYFYWYRQILGQKVEFLVSFYNNEISEKSEIFDDQFSVERPDGSNFTLKIRSTKLEDSAMYFCASSDVGGNTGELFFGEGSRLTVL.

As to this clonotype: A single base is all that separates this from a far larger clone, so a read error is likely. V is TRBV12-3 or TRBV12-4 and J is TRBJ2-3; D uncertain. The CDR3 runs to 14 residues. Trimming removed 6 bases from V and 4 bases from J, with 14 bases in between. CDR3 residues: CASSPRPSADTQYF. The CDR3 DNA sequence: TGTGCCAGCAGCCCTCGACCCAGCGCAGATACGCAGTATTTT.

This chain connects TRBV7-8 to TRBJ2-7; D gene ambiguous. This CDR3 has 12 amino acids. Between the trimmed V and J ends, which lost 5 bases and 4 bases, there was a span of 9 bases. Per germline, CDR1 SGHVS and CDR2 FQNEAQ. Written as DNA, the CDR3 is TGTGCCAGCAGCCACATCCCATACGAGCAGTACTTC. Translated: CASSHIPYEQYF.

In this sample, this clonotype turned up many times. This chain links TRBV12-3 or TRBV12-4 with TRBJ2-1; 9 nucleotides agree with TRBD2. The V segment lost 5 bases and the J segment 4 bases; nucleotides outside the gene matches: 6. This CDR3 is built from 15 residues. The CDR3, as DNA: TGTGCCAGCAGTCAGGCGGCGGGGGGGTACAATGAGCAGTTCTTC. As protein: CASSQAAGGYNEQFF.

The chain uses TRBV12-3 or TRBV12-4 and TRBJ2-3; D not certain. Trimming cost V 6 bases and J 0 bases, with 10 bases left between them. The CDR3 is 14 residues long. Here the CDR3 DNA reads TGTGCCAGCAGCTGGGTATCTAGCACAGATACGCAGTATTTT. Translating gives CASSWVSSTDTQYF.

This clonotype was counted a single time. Since a much larger clone is just one base distant, this may be a read error. V gene TRBV6-2 or TRBV6-3 combines with J gene TRBJ2-4; D ambiguous. The CDR3 has 12 amino acids. In germline, CDR1 is MNHEY, CDR2 SVGEGT. Written as DNA, the CDR3 is TGTGTCAGCAGTTACCCATCGAAAGAGCAGTACTTC. Translated, it gives CVSSYPSKEQYF.

The chain links TRBV5-1 to TRBJ1-6; 7 bases fit TRBD1. V gave up 0 bases and J gave up 7 bases; unmatched junction bases: 4. This CDR3 comprises 15 residues. Germline CDR1 reads SGHRS; CDR2 reads YFSETQ. CDR3 sequence reads: CASSLEGGFNSPLHF. The CDR3 nucleotides are TGCGCCAGCAGCTTGGAAGGGGGCTTCAATTCACCCCTCCACTTT.

This clonotype has a handful of counts. The chain employs TRBV20-1 and TRBJ2-5; 7 bases are a match to TRBD1. The length of the CDR3 is 14 residues. Germline trimming cut 5 bases from V and 6 bases from J; bases unmatched to any gene: 12. From germline, CDR1 is DFQATT and CDR2 SNEGSKA (reference sequence). This chain's CDR3 is CSAFLGQHLQTQYF. Here the CDR3 DNA reads TGCAGTGCTTTCCTGGGACAGCACCTCCAGACCCAGTACTTC.

This clonotype was found many times. V gene TRBV9 combines with J gene TRBJ2-1; 10 bases agree with TRBD1. Germline assignment: CDR1 SGDLS and CDR2 YYNGEE. V gave up 4 bases and J gave up 9 bases; unmatched junction bases: 13. This CDR3 comprises 16 residues. The CDR3 region has the DNA TGTGCCAGCAGCACACGACAGGGGGCTCGAACAATTGAGCAGTTCTTC. Residues: CASSTRQGARTIEQFF. The whole variable domain, filled in from reference TRBV9 and TRBJ2-1, reads DSGVTQTPKHLITATGQRVTLRCSPRSGDLSVYWYQQSLDQGLQFLIQYYNGEERAKGNILERFSAQQFPDLHSELNLSSLELGDSALYFCASSTRQGARTIEQFFGPGTRLTVL.

This clonotype occurred many times. DNA of the CDR3: TGCAGCGGACTGCCGAACACCGGGGAGCTGTTTTTT. Its protein is CSGLPNTGELFF. The chain joins TRBV29-1 to TRBJ2-2; D uncertain. Germline V CDR1 and CDR2: SQVTM, ANQGSEA. CDR3 length: 12 residues. Deletions cut 7 bases from V and 0 bases from J, with 6 bases between.

In the case of this clonotype: A much larger clone is a single base away; this may be a read error. This rearrangement joins TRBV7-2 to TRBJ2-1; D possibly corresponds to TRBD1 (8 bases). The J call is doubtful: the DNA matches TRBJ2-7 better. CDR3 length: 16 amino acids. CDR1 and CDR2 (germline): SGHTA, FQGNSA. This chain's CDR3 is CASSPYRGGSYNEQYF. The CDR3 nucleotides are TGTGCCAGCAGCCCGTACAGGGGGGGCTCCTACAATGAGCAGTACTTC.